The clone carrying this T cell receptor beta chain was counted at least ten times. The CDR3 covers 13 residues. V shed 8 bases and J shed 1 base, with 8 bases lying between them. Germline CDR1 and CDR2: SEHNR and FQNEAQ (reference sequence). The data were obtained in a study of T cell repertoires in cytomegalovirus infection. TCRdb analysed the reads with MiXCR anew, one entry per CDR3 protein. The table lists roughly 640,000 distinct CDR3 sequences, about 24% of them singletons. The sample was CD8+ T cells from PBMCs. The TCR was taken from a human donor in good health (CMV status not recorded). Some clones in this sample may be carry-over from other donors' samples. J is TRBJ2-2 and V is TRBV7-9; D is perhaps TRBD2 (5 bases). The CDR3 is CASVGENTGELFF. For the CDR3, the DNA is TGTGCCAGCGTCGGGGAGAACACCGGGGAGCTGTTTTTT.